A single sample is the source of the 4 T cell receptor beta chains below, sequenced in a study of cytomegalovirus exposure and HLA in healthy donors (dated by TCRdb to 2016 to 2017). The library relied on the immunoSEQ multiplex PCR assay. The source is immuneACCESS, and TCRdb retained only in-frame sequences with V and J called. Part of the clones is not carried over; for the studies checked, unresolved V genes explain less than half of this, and the remainder is unexplained. The sample yields under 300,000 clones; 86% were counted once. 0.95% to 1.5% of the sample is held by the ten biggest clonotypes. The sequenced sample was PBMCs. Receptor source: a woman aged 30 to 39 in good health and CMV-seropositive.

The V call is TRBV10-2, the J call TRBJ1-2, with 9 bases lining up with TRBD1. Germline CDR1 and CDR2: WSHSY and SAAADI. Germline trimming cut 3 bases from V and 4 bases from J; bases unmatched to any gene: 9. This CDR3 spans 16 amino acids. This CDR3 reads CASSDWTGEKGYGYTF. CDR3 DNA sequence: TGCGCCAGCAGTGACTGGACAGGGGAGAAAGGCTATGGCTACACCTTC.

The rearrangement joins TRBV6-1 to TRBJ2-7, with 10 bases lining up with TRBD1. Germline loops: CDR1 MNHNS, CDR2 SASEGT. This CDR3 comprises 15 residues. V lost 6 bases, J lost 5 bases, and 10 bases stayed unmatched. The CDR3 reads CASRRTGTGVDEQYF. The CDR3 DNA is TGTGCCAGCAGACGTACCGGGACAGGGGTTGACGAGCAGTACTTC.

The chain uses TRBV2 and TRBJ2-7; 13 nucleotides align to TRBD2. The CDR3 consists of 19 residues. Looked up from germline, CDR1 is SNHLY and CDR2 is FYNNEI. With V trimmed by 6 bases and J by 3 bases, 17 bases remained unmatched. CDR3 sequence: CASRLPGLAGLFGGYEQYF. For the CDR3, the DNA is TGTGCCAGCAGACTCCCGGGACTAGCGGGACTATTTGGGGGCTACGAGCAGTACTTC.

This chain links TRBV2 with TRBJ1-2, with D perhaps TRBD1 (6 bases). V lost 3 bases, J lost 4 bases, and 15 bases lay in between. Looked up from germline, CDR1 is SNHLY and CDR2 is FYNNEI. There are 15 residues in the CDR3. CDR3 sequence: CASSDSGAVGYGYTF. The CDR3 nucleotides are TGTGCCAGCAGTGACTCAGGGGCGGTCGGCTATGGCTACACCTTC.